A single sample gave rise to the 14 T cell receptor beta chains below, sequenced in a study of cytomegalovirus exposure and HLA in healthy donors. Produced via immunoSEQ multiplex PCR; TCRdb's table is partial and in-frame only. The table includes approximately 140,000 clones, roughly four fifths detected once. Sequencing was carried out using PBMCs. The receptors stem from a woman aged 25 to 39 in good health and CMV-seronegative.

This clone came up once. The chain combines TRBV6-5 with TRBJ2-3; D might be TRBD2 (6 bases). The V gene lost 2 bases and the J gene lost 3 bases, with 9 bases spanning the gap. Germline V CDR1 and CDR2: MNHEY, SVGAGI. The CDR3 has 14 residues. The CDR3 loop is CASSYNLATDTQYF. The CDR3, as DNA: TGTGCCAGCAGTTACAACCTAGCGACAGATACGCAGTATTTT.

This clone occurred a few times. The J gene is TRBJ1-2, the V gene TRBV6-5, with D possibly matching TRBD1 (5 bases). Per the germline V gene, CDR1 is MNHEY and CDR2 is SVGAGI. The V and J ends lost 0 bases and 4 bases respectively, with 15 bases between them. The CDR3 sequence is 16 residues long. The CDR3 here is CASSYSMGRESYGYTF. The CDR3 DNA sequence: TGTGCCAGCAGTTACTCGATGGGCAGGGAAAGCTATGGCTACACCTTC.

As regards this clone: The sample carries other DNA sequences with the same CDR3. V gene TRBV5-4 combines with J gene TRBJ2-3; no reliable D call. This CDR3 is 14 amino acids long. V dropped 0 bases and J dropped 2 bases, with 7 bases sitting between them. Germline V gene sequence: CDR1 SGHNT, CDR2 YYREEE (reference sequence). CDR3 region: CASSLGQSTDTQYF. The CDR3 DNA sequence: TGTGCCAGCAGCTTGGGACAATCCACAGATACGCAGTATTTT.

This rearrangement joins TRBV7-3 to TRBJ2-1, with a possible D match to TRBD2 (5 bases). Per germline, CDR1 SGHTA and CDR2 FQGTGA. Trimming left V 5 bases short and J 0 bases short, with 5 bases between. The CDR3 consists of 13 residues. The CDR3 DNA follows: TGTGCCAGCAGCCGGGGCTCCTACAATGAGCAGTTCTTC. The encoded protein is CASSRGSYNEQFF.

The table lists this clone with a count of one. The chain couples TRBV9 to TRBJ2-7; the match to TRBD1 covers 7 bases. Trimming at V came to 3 bases and at J to 0 bases, leaving 3 bases not matched to a gene. CDR1 and CDR2 from the germline V gene are SGDLS and YYNGEE. The CDR3 consists of 14 residues. The CDR3 reads CASSAGTVSYEQYF. DNA for the CDR3: TGTGCCAGCAGCGCCGGGACAGTCTCCTACGAGCAGTACTTC.

V gene TRBV5-1 combines with J gene TRBJ2-2; possible D gene TRBD2, 5 bases. Between the trimmed V and J ends, which lost 0 bases and 4 bases, there was a span of 10 bases. Germline lookup yields CDR1 SGHRS and CDR2 YFSETQ. This CDR3 spans 15 amino acids. CDR3 in amino acids: CASSLGELTTGELFF. The CDR3 DNA sequence: TGCGCCAGCAGCTTGGGGGAGTTGACCACCGGGGAGCTGTTTTTT.

The rearrangement links TRBV14 to TRBJ2-3, with D possibly TRBD1 on 5 matching bases. This CDR3 region has 17 residues. Trimming removed 6 bases at V and 1 base at J, with 20 bases between. Looked up from germline, CDR1 is SGHDN and CDR2 is FVKESK. The CDR3 sequence is CASSPLLILGGTDTQYF. The CDR3 nucleotides are TGTGCCAGCAGTCCGTTGTTGATTCTAGGGGGCACAGATACGCAGTATTTT.

This sequence joins TRBV13 and TRBJ2-5; 8 nucleotides line up with TRBD2. The CDR3 is made up of 17 amino acids. J gave up 5 bases and V 5 bases, and 16 bases lay outside the gene matches. The V gene's germline CDR1 is PRHDT and CDR2 FYEKMQ (reference sequence). The DNA of the CDR3 is TGTGCCAGCAGCCATCAGTATGGACTAGCTAGTGGCGAGACCCAGTACTTC. It is translated as CASSHQYGLASGETQYF.

This rearrangement joins TRBV5-4 to TRBJ2-2; 11 bases line up with TRBD1. This CDR3 region has 15 residues. The trim removed 4 bases at V and 5 bases at J, leaving 4 bases unmatched. CDR1 is SGHNT, CDR2 YYREEE, per germline (reference sequence). The CDR3 nucleotides are TGTGCCAGCAGCCAGCGGGACAGGGGGACCGGGGAGCTGTTTTTT. This sequence encodes CASSQRDRGTGELFF.

This clone was seen only once. V is TRBV5-5 and J is TRBJ2-1, with D possibly being TRBD1 (6 bases). Germline CDR1 SGHKS, CDR2 YYEKEE (reference sequence). CDR3 length equals 15 residues. Trimming removed 6 bases from V and 10 bases from J, with 23 bases in between. The CDR3, as DNA: TGTGCCAGCAACCCAGGGACAAAGGTGTCCCGGGAGCAGTTCTTC. Its protein product is CASNPGTKVSREQFF.

This clone was detected only once. This chain connects TRBV7-9 to TRBJ1-6, with 11 bases that match TRBD1. Germline lookup yields CDR1 SEHNR and CDR2 FQNEAQ (reference sequence). Losses at the gene ends were 10 bases for V and 0 bases for J; bases not matched to a gene: 11. This CDR3 is 18 amino acids long. In DNA, the CDR3 is TGTGCCACTGAGGACAGGGGGCCCATAAGCTCCTATAATTCACCCCTCCACTTT. Its protein is CATEDRGPISSYNSPLHF.

This rearrangement joins TRBV10-3 to TRBJ2-2; D unresolved. V lost 6 bases and J lost 2, with 10 bases in between. Germline loops: CDR1 ENHRY, CDR2 SYGVKD. CDR3 length: 14 amino acids. This CDR3 reads CAISPLINTGELFF. In DNA, the CDR3 is TGTGCCATCAGCCCACTAATAAACACCGGGGAGCTGTTTTTT.

In its sample, this clone was seen a few times. J is TRBJ1-2 and V is TRBV7-2, with TRBD1 as a possible D gene (6 bases). The CDR3 spans 14 residues. V was pared by 3 bases and J by 7 bases, with 15 bases between. Germline values: CDR1 SGHTA, CDR2 FQGNSA. The CDR3: CASSFYLGAGGYTF. The DNA of the CDR3 is TGTGCCAGCAGCTTTTATTTGGGGGCTGGTGGCTACACCTTC.

The J gene is TRBJ2-2, the V gene TRBV20-1, with D perhaps matching TRBD2 (6 bases). The V end was cut by 7 bases, the J end by 7 bases, with 10 bases between. The CDR3 totals 11 residues. Germline CDR1 DFQATT, CDR2 SNEGSKA (reference sequence). The CDR3 sequence is CSVYGGGELFF. CDR3 coding DNA: TGCAGTGTTTACGGGGGCGGGGAGCTGTTTTTT.